The 15 T cell receptor beta chains given below trace back to one sample, sequenced in a study of technical replicates of blood from several donors. Sequencing used immunoSEQ multiplex PCR; TCRdb keeps in-frame clones, though not all of them. This sample has some 14,000 clones, with roughly 80% found just once. The sequenced sample consisted of PBMCs. The receptors were sampled from a human donor in good health.

The rearrangement links TRBV2 to TRBJ2-7, with D tentatively TRBD1 (6 bases). CDR1 and CDR2 from the germline V gene are SNHLY and FYNNEI. Between the trimmed V and J ends, which lost 4 bases and 4 bases, there was a span of 8 bases. This CDR3 comprises 12 residues. This CDR3 is CASSGDIYEQYF. CDR3 coding DNA: TGTGCCAGCAGTGGGGACATTTACGAGCAGTACTTC.

V usage is TRBV5-1 and J usage is TRBJ2-5; 7 positions match TRBD1. This CDR3 has 14 amino acids. CDR1 and CDR2 (germline): SGHRS, YFSETQ. Trimming at V came to 4 bases and at J to 1 base, leaving 4 bases not matched to a gene. CDR3 coding DNA: TGCGCCAGCAGCAGAACAGGGGCCCAAGAGACCCAGTACTTC. The encoded protein is CASSRTGAQETQYF.

This clone was seen a few times. The chain links TRBV7-9 to TRBJ2-7; a weak D match, TRBD2 (6 bases). V was clipped by 1 base and J by 2 bases, with 9 bases between them. The length of the CDR3 is 14 residues. From germline, CDR1 is SEHNR and CDR2 FQNEAQ (reference sequence). The CDR3 region has the DNA TGTGCCAGCAGCTTAGTCGGGGGAACCTACGAGCAGTACTTC. The encoded protein is CASSLVGGTYEQYF.

This clone was recorded a few times. V usage is TRBV18 and J usage is TRBJ1-2; possible D gene TRBD1, 6 bases. Germline-derived CDR1 and CDR2 are KGHSH and LQKENI. V dropped 2 bases and J dropped 8 bases, with 12 bases sitting between them. The CDR3 length is 13 residues. The chain's CDR3 is CASSPNRELGYTF. CDR3 sequence (DNA): TGTGCCAGCTCACCAAACAGGGAGTTAGGCTACACCTTC. The whole variable domain, filled in from reference TRBV18 and TRBJ1-2, reads NAGVMQNPRHLVRRRGQEARLRCSPMKGHSHVYWYRQLPEEGLKFMVYLQKENIIDESGMPKERFSAEFPKEGPSILRIQQVVRGDSAAYFCASSPNRELGYTFGSGTRLTVV.

This chain joins TRBV6-6 and TRBJ2-7; the match to TRBD2 covers 8 bases. Germline V gives CDR1 MNHNY, CDR2 SVGAGI (reference sequence). J gave up 7 bases and V 5 bases, and 13 bases lay outside the gene matches. The CDR3 consists of 15 residues. The CDR3 is CASSRQPSGSDEQYF. In nucleotides, the CDR3 is TGTGCCAGCAGTCGACAACCAAGCGGGAGTGATGAGCAGTACTTC.

J is TRBJ1-1 and V is TRBV28, with 10 bases aligning to TRBD1. CDR3 length: 19 amino acids. After removal of 7 bases from V and 0 bases from J, the junction contained 17 bases not matched to a gene. Germline lookup yields CDR1 MDHEN and CDR2 SYDVKM. The CDR3 loop is CASTLKGQGKSRVNTEAFF. The CDR3 nucleotides are TGTGCCAGCACCTTGAAGGGACAGGGGAAATCACGAGTGAACACTGAAGCTTTCTTT. The whole variable domain, remainder taken from reference TRBV28 and TRBJ1-1, is DVKVTQSSRYLVKRTGEKVFLECVQDMDHENMFWYRQDPGLGLRLIYFSYDVKMKEKGDIPEGYSVSREKKERFSLILESASTNQTSMYLCASTLKGQGKSRVNTEAFFGQGTRLTVV.

This clone was seen a few times. The chain is built from TRBV2 and TRBJ1-1; 11 bases map to TRBD1. V shed 8 bases, J shed 3 bases, and the junction held 5 bases outside the gene matches. The CDR3 extends over 14 amino acids. Germline CDR1 and CDR2: SNHLY and FYNNEI. CDR3 in DNA: TGTGCCAGCGGGGGGACAGGGGGATACACTGAAGCTTTCTTT. Amino acid sequence: CASGGTGGYTEAFF. Drawing the rest from reference TRBV2 and TRBJ1-1, the complete variable domain is EPEVTQTPSHQVTQMGQEVILRCVPISNHLYFYWYRQILGQKVEFLVSFYNNEISEKSEIFDDQFSVERPDGSNFTLKIRSTKLEDSAMYFCASGGTGGYTEAFFGQGTRLTVV.

In this sample, this clone turned up once. CDR3 residues: CASSGVAGAPETQYF. The CDR3 DNA reads as TGTGCCAGCAGTGGGGTAGCGGGAGCTCCAGAGACCCAGTACTTC. V and J are TRBV2 and TRBJ2-5; 9 bases line up with TRBD2. The CDR3 is 15 residues long. The V gene end was trimmed by 4 bases and the J gene end by 4 bases; junction bases not matched to a gene: 7. Germline V gene data show CDR1 as SNHLY and CDR2 as FYNNEI. Complete variable domain (other parts from reference TRBV2 and TRBJ2-5): EPEVTQTPSHQVTQMGQEVILRCVPISNHLYFYWYRQILGQKVEFLVSFYNNEISEKSEIFDDQFSVERPDGSNFTLKIRSTKLEDSAMYFCASSGVAGAPETQYFGPGTRLLVL.

The V gene is TRBV18, the J gene TRBJ2-7, with 10 bases that match TRBD2. The CDR3 runs to 14 residues. The trim removed 6 bases at V and 6 bases at J, leaving 8 bases unmatched. In germline, CDR1 is KGHSH, CDR2 LQKENI. The CDR3 DNA follows: TGTGCCAGCTCCTTCAGCGGGAGGGCCGCCGAGCAGTACTTC. Protein sequence: CASSFSGRAAEQYF.

This clone has just a few counts. The chain recombines TRBV30 with TRBJ1-4, with 10 bases fitting TRBD1. The V gene end was trimmed by 3 bases and the J gene end by 5 bases; junction bases not matched to a gene: 3. CDR1 and CDR2 from the germline V gene are GTSNPN and SVGIG (reference sequence). This CDR3 spans 14 amino acids. In nucleotides, the CDR3 is TGTGCCTGGAGCCAGGACAGGGGGAATGAAAAACTGTTTTTT. Translated, it gives CAWSQDRGNEKLFF.

The V call is TRBV7-9, the J call TRBJ2-1; 12 nucleotides match TRBD2. This CDR3 is built from 15 residues. Germline loops: CDR1 SEHNR, CDR2 FQNEAQ (reference sequence). V dropped 3 bases and J dropped 9; count of bases not matched to a gene: 6. The CDR3 sequence: CASSFRTSGTVEQFF. DNA of the CDR3: TGTGCCAGCAGCTTCAGGACTAGCGGGACGGTTGAGCAGTTCTTC.

In its sample, this clone was seen a few times. This rearrangement joins TRBV15 to TRBJ1-4; 7 bases line up with TRBD1. The V gene end was trimmed by 0 bases and the J gene end by 6 bases; junction bases not matched to a gene: 7. This CDR3 has 16 amino acids. Per germline, CDR1 LNHNV and CDR2 YYDKDF (reference sequence). CDR3 in amino acids: CATSRDAGGFDEKLFF. CDR3 bases: TGTGCCACCAGCAGAGATGCAGGGGGGTTTGATGAAAAACTGTTTTTT.

The V call is TRBV4-1, the J call TRBJ1-1, with 8 bases fitting TRBD1. V was clipped by 5 bases and J by 0 bases; unmatched bases: 5. This CDR3 has 15 amino acids. Germline loops: CDR1 MGHRA, CDR2 YSYEKL. CDR3 bases: TGCGCCAGCAGCGAAGGGACAGGTTTGAACACTGAAGCTTTCTTT. Protein product: CASSEGTGLNTEAFF.

V is TRBV6-1 and J is TRBJ2-7; 7 bases agree with TRBD1. V dropped 6 bases and J dropped 4; count of bases not matched to a gene: 12. This CDR3 is built from 15 residues. Germline CDR1 MNHNS, CDR2 SASEGT. CDR3 coding DNA: TGTGCCAGCAGCATAGGGACAGAGAATTTGTACGAGCAGTACTTC. The encoded protein is CASSIGTENLYEQYF.

J is TRBJ2-7 and V is TRBV6-5; the match to TRBD1 covers 9 bases. The V and J ends lost 2 bases and 6 bases, in that order; junction bases with no gene match: 11. CDR1 MNHEY and CDR2 SVGAGI come from the germline V gene. The CDR3 covers 16 residues. The CDR3 sequence is CASSYALGQGPPEQYF. The CDR3 region has the DNA TGTGCCAGCAGTTACGCACTGGGACAGGGTCCCCCCGAGCAGTACTTC.